The rows below give T cell receptor beta chains drawn from one sample of a study of T cell responses to AZD1222 COVID-19 vaccine. Here immunoSEQ multiplex PCR was the method, and the copy in TCRdb shows in-frame clones only, minus some. The table includes about 140,000 clones, 80% to 95% detected once. This sample comprised peripheral blood, obtained on day 0 of AZD1222 vaccination. The receptors stem from an adult in good health. CDR3s include the opening cysteine and the closing phenylalanine or tryptophan. The D gene is left open where the match is weak. Not all rows give a size; the values are once, few, many and, for expanded clones, a class.

clone size: -; D gene: -; V gene: TRBV6-2/TRBV6-3; J gene: TRBJ2-1; CDR3 protein: CASSYSTVKAEDEQFF; CDR3 DNA: TGTGCCAGCAGTTACTCCACAGTGAAAGCCGAGGATGAGCAGTTCTTC
clone size: -; D gene: TRBD1; V gene: TRBV10-3; J gene: TRBJ1-5; CDR3 protein: CAISSGGWGNQPQHF; CDR3 DNA: TGTGCCATCAGTTCAGGGGGCTGGGGCAATCAGCCCCAGCATTTT
clone size: -; D gene: -; V gene: TRBV3-1/TRBV3-2; J gene: TRBJ2-1; CDR3 protein: CASSQDLIREQFF; CDR3 DNA: TGTGCCAGCAGCCAAGATTTAATCCGGGAGCAGTTCTTC
clone size: -; D gene: TRBD2; V gene: TRBV15; J gene: TRBJ2-7; CDR3 protein: CATSRATSGNYEQYF; CDR3 DNA: TGTGCCACCAGCAGAGCGACTAGCGGGAACTACGAGCAGTACTTC
clone size: -; D gene: -; V gene: TRBV27; J gene: TRBJ1-6; CDR3 protein: CASSLSWRGHNSPLHF; CDR3 DNA: TGTGCCAGCAGTTTATCGTGGAGGGGTCATAATTCACCCCTCCACTTT
clone size: -; D gene: TRBD2; V gene: TRBV5-4; J gene: TRBJ2-1; CDR3 protein: CASSSGTSSYNEQFF; CDR3 DNA: TGTGCCAGCAGTTCCGGGACTAGCTCCTACAATGAGCAGTTCTTC
clone size: -; D gene: -; V gene: TRBV7-2; J gene: TRBJ1-5; CDR3 protein: CASSLGGYNQPQHF; CDR3 DNA: TGTGCCAGCAGCTTAGGTGGCTATAATCAGCCCCAGCATTTT
clone size: once; D gene: -; V gene: TRBV18; J gene: TRBJ2-7; CDR3 protein: CASSPPGDGEQYF; CDR3 DNA: TGTGCCAGCTCACCACCTGGAGACGGCGAGCAGTACTTC
clone size: -; D gene: -; V gene: TRBV3-1/TRBV3-2; J gene: TRBJ1-2; CDR3 protein: CASSQRWGGDYGYTF; CDR3 DNA: TGTGCCAGCAGCCAACGTTGGGGGGGCGACTATGGCTACACCTTC
clone size: -; D gene: -; V gene: TRBV14; J gene: TRBJ2-7; CDR3 protein: CASSQEGREPYEQYF; CDR3 DNA: TGTGCCAGCAGCCAAGAAGGTAGGGAACCCTACGAGCAGTACTTC
clone size: once; D gene: -; V gene: TRBV5-6; J gene: TRBJ1-2; CDR3 protein: CASSLLGNYGYTF; CDR3 DNA: TGTGCCAGCAGCTTACTCGGTAACTATGGCTACACCTTC
clone size: -; D gene: -; V gene: TRBV10-3; J gene: TRBJ1-2; CDR3 protein: CAISGPLITSGYTF; CDR3 DNA: TGTGCCATCAGCGGCCCCCTAATAACGTCTGGCTACACCTTC
clone size: once; D gene: -; V gene: TRBV18; J gene: TRBJ2-2; CDR3 protein: CASSPNFVSGELFF; CDR3 DNA: TGTGCCAGCTCACCAAATTTTGTATCCGGGGAGCTGTTTTTT
clone size: -; D gene: -; V gene: TRBV19; J gene: TRBJ2-6; CDR3 protein: CASSLRQATSGANVLTF; CDR3 DNA: TGTGCCAGTAGTCTTAGACAGGCGACCTCTGGGGCCAACGTCCTGACTTTC
clone size: -; D gene: -; V gene: TRBV15; J gene: TRBJ1-6; CDR3 protein: CATSWRGGAFYNSPLHF; CDR3 DNA: TGTGCCACCAGCTGGCGGGGAGGGGCGTTTTATAATTCACCCCTCCACTTT
clone size: -; D gene: TRBD2; V gene: TRBV6-5; J gene: TRBJ2-7; CDR3 protein: CATNALAGAYYEQYF; CDR3 DNA: TGTGCCACCAATGCCCTAGCGGGGGCTTACTACGAGCAGTACTTC
clone size: -; D gene: -; V gene: TRBV4-1; J gene: TRBJ2-1; CDR3 protein: CASSQDLLAVTYNEQFF; CDR3 DNA: TGCGCCAGCAGCCAAGATTTGTTAGCGGTAACCTACAATGAGCAGTTCTTC